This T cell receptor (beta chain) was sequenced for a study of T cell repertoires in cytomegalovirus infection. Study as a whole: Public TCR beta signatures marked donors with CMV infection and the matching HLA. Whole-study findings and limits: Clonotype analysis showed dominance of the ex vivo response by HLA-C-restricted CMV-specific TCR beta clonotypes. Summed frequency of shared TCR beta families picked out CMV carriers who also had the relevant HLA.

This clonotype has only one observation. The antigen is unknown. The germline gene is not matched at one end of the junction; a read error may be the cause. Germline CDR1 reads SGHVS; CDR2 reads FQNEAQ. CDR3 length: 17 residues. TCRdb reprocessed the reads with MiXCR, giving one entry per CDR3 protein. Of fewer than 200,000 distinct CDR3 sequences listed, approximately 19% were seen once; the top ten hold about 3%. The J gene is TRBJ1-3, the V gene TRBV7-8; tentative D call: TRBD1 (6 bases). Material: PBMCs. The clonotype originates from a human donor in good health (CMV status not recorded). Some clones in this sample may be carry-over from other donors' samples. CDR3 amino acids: CASSLKRSEDSGNTIYF. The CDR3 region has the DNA TGTGCAAGCAGCTTAAAGCGATCGGAGGACAGTGGAAACACCATATATTTT.